The subject of this entry is one T cell receptor (beta chain). The target of this receptor is not known. No qualities accompany the bases; no much larger clone lies one base away. The data derive from a study of cytomegalovirus exposure and HLA in healthy donors (dated by TCRdb to 2017 to 2019). Regarding the complete study: According to a later analysis, the roughly 120 validation repertoires were produced on the same platform as the 666 repertoires of the first cohort. The study aimed to test whether cataloging public T cell receptors could reveal signatures of past pathogen exposure. A separate validation cohort of 100 to 150 different subjects was used in addition to the approximately 640-subject first cohort. High-throughput TCR immunosequencing, statistical association of individual TCRs with disease status, and machine learning were combined to predict cytomegalovirus infection status.

Separate from the approximately 700-subject first cohort, the validation cohort of about 130 subjects was the group to which the donors belonged. Broad study findings and their caveats: Cytomegalovirus status was reported to be diagnosed by the classifier with high specificity and sensitivity in both the original and validation cohorts. In the study, some 160 TCR beta chains were listed as associated with cytomegalovirus. In vitro tests confirmed that three of the cytomegalovirus-associated TCR beta chains recognize cytomegalovirus antigens. A later analysis lacked HLA typing for the validation cohort, so it scored co-occurrence in that cohort across all 120 or so repertoires. It was suggested by the authors that the approach could potentially be generalized to other disease states and immunological phenotypes. While some public TCRs were present in many individuals, most TCR sequences turned up only very rarely across donors. In a later analysis, TCRs clustered in the first cohort were found to also tend to co-occur in the 120 or so validation repertoires, with about 94% of cluster scores above 0.

The receptor library was made with the immunoSEQ multiplex PCR assay. The published analysis was carried out like this. A statistical classification framework was built for diagnosing cytomegalovirus status from the catalog of TCR beta chain sequences. Sourced from immuneACCESS, this table was stored by TCRdb with only in-frame sequences that have V and J called. A share of the clones is absent; for the studies checked, an unresolved V gene accounts for under half, and the remainder has no known explanation. The V and J calls and the clone size are those of that table, but D and trimming were determined from the DNA. For this sample there are roughly 280,000 clones; 65% to 90% appear just once. The leading ten clones occupy approximately 1% of the sample. The cysteine opens and the phenylalanine closes a CDR3 of 15 amino acids. Of the read, only the CDR3 DNA is kept; its 45 bases are in frame from base 1. V lost 5 bases and J lost 5 bases, and the count of bases not matched to a germline gene is 10. The germline V gene (reference sequence) gives CDR1 as SSHAT and CDR2 as FNYEAQ.

The sequenced material came from PBMCs. The clonotype was recovered from a woman aged 18-29 years in good health and CMV-seronegative. The chain is made from TRBV7-7 and TRBJ2-5, and 8 bases in between align with TRBD2. The bases are TGTGCCAGCAGCCCCTACTGGACTAGCTCCGAGACCCAGTACTTC. Its translation is CASSPYWTSSETQYF.